These 9 T cell receptor beta chains were sequenced from one sample in a study of cytomegalovirus exposure and HLA in healthy donors. PCR primers comprised 60 Vbeta and 13 Jbeta primers. Clones were sequenced by immunoSEQ multiplex PCR, and TCRdb holds only the in-frame ones, with some missing. The profile shows 90,000 to 120,000 clones, roughly 70% of them singletons. The sequenced sample was PBMCs. Receptors were obtained from a man in his forties or fifties in good health and CMV-seropositive.

This rearrangement joins TRBV7-8 to TRBJ2-1; 10 nucleotides agree with TRBD2. The length of the CDR3 is 16 residues. CDR1 is SGHVS, CDR2 FQNEAQ, per germline. J lost 5 bases, V lost 1 base, and 5 bases had no gene match. The CDR3: CASSLVVTSGHNEQFF. CDR3 coding DNA: TGTGCCAGCAGCTTAGTCGTGACTAGCGGGCACAATGAGCAGTTCTTC.

This clone came up once. This chain links TRBV29-1 with TRBJ1-1; 7 bases align to TRBD1. V lost 5 bases to trimming and J lost 4 bases; unmatched junction nucleotides: 4. Germline CDR1 SQVTM, CDR2 ANQGSEA. The CDR3 covers 12 residues. The CDR3 is CSVTAGGTEAFF. CDR3 bases: TGCAGCGTTACGGCAGGGGGCACTGAAGCTTTCTTT. Using reference TRBV29-1 and TRBJ1-1 for the parts outside the CDR3, the full variable domain is SAVISQKPSRDICQRGTSLTIQCQVDSQVTMMFWYRQQPGQSLTLIATANQGSEATYESGFVIDKFPISRPNLTFSTLTVSNMSPEDSSIYLCSVTAGGTEAFFGQGTRLTVV.

The V gene is TRBV30, the J gene TRBJ2-2, with 8 bases lining up with TRBD1. With 5 bases clipped from V and 7 bases from J, the junction kept 3 bases outside the gene matches. Germline V gives CDR1 GTSNPN, CDR2 SVGIG (reference sequence). CDR3 size: 12 residues. The CDR3 loop is CAWGQGSGELFF. The CDR3, as DNA: TGTGCCTGGGGACAGGGTAGCGGGGAGCTGTTTTTT.

V gene TRBV7-6 combines with J gene TRBJ2-1; tentatively, D is TRBD2 (7 bases). CDR1 and CDR2 from the germline V gene are SGHVS and FNYEAQ. The CDR3 runs to 15 residues. V gave up 1 base and J gave up 4 bases, with 11 bases separating them. The CDR3 sequence is CASSLVQGGYNEQFF. The DNA for the CDR3 is TGTGCCAGCAGCTTAGTACAGGGAGGGTACAATGAGCAGTTCTTC.

The CDR3, as DNA: TGTGCCACCAGCCGGGGGTTTGAAGGTCAGCCCCAGCATTTT. It is translated as CATSRGFEGQPQHF. The V gene is TRBV15, the J gene TRBJ1-5, with D maybe TRBD1 (5 bases). In germline, CDR1 is LNHNV, CDR2 YYDKDF (reference sequence). The CDR3 has 14 residues. Trimming pared 5 bases from V and 6 bases from J, leaving 14 bases between.

The V and J genes are TRBV5-4 and TRBJ2-7; 16 nucleotides align to TRBD2. This CDR3 region has 15 residues. Germline V gene lookup returns CDR1 SGHNT and CDR2 YYREEE (reference sequence). The V and J ends lost 4 bases and 6 bases, in that order; junction bases with no gene match: 4. DNA for the CDR3: TGTGCCAGCAGCCCGGGACTAGCGGGAGGGGGCGAGCAGTACGTC. Residues: CASSPGLAGGGEQYV.

The chain recombines TRBV6-1 with TRBJ1-2; D gene uncertain. The CDR3 loop spans 12 amino acids. With 3 bases removed from V and 0 bases from J, the gap between germline ends came to 2 bases. Germline assignment: CDR1 MNHNS and CDR2 SASEGT. CDR3 bases: TGTGCCAGCAGTGACACTAACTATGGCTACACCTTC. Translated: CASSDTNYGYTF.

The chain combines TRBV10-3 with TRBJ1-2, with D perhaps TRBD1 (5 bases). The V gene lost 2 bases and the J gene lost 0 bases, with 19 bases spanning the gap. CDR1 is ENHRY and CDR2 is SYGVKD in the germline V gene. The CDR3 covers 18 residues. The CDR3 nucleotides are TGTGCCATCAGTGAGAGCGGGCAGGGCCGAGCTTCTAACTATGGCTACACCTTC. Amino acids: CAISESGQGRASNYGYTF.

V is TRBV7-6 and J is TRBJ1-1, with 8 bases matching TRBD1. The J segment lost 7 bases and the V segment lost 0 bases, leaving 1 base of the junction unmatched. From germline, CDR1 is SGHVS and CDR2 FNYEAQ. The CDR3 loop spans 13 amino acids. The chain's CDR3 is CASSLAGQDEAFF. CDR3 DNA: TGTGCCAGCAGCTTAGCGGGACAGGATGAAGCTTTCTTT.